This T cell receptor beta chain is from a study of cytomegalovirus exposure and HLA in healthy donors. Notes on the study in general: Association with HLA alleles at 0.05 false discovery rate was found for approximately 18,000 TCR beta sequences in a later analysis.

Concerning this clone itself: The antigen remains unidentified. A single base separates this from a much larger clone, so it may be a read error. Other DNA sequences from this sample encode an identical CDR3 as well.

Use of 60 Vbeta and 13 Jbeta primers characterized the PCR. Sequencing was performed with immunoSEQ multiplex PCR; in TCRdb, only in-frame clones are kept and a portion is missing. The sample records about 160,000 clones, over 75% being singletons. CDR1 is SGHDT, CDR2 YYEEEE, per germline. This CDR3 is built from 16 residues. This TCR derives from a woman aged 25-40 years in good health and CMV-seronegative. The J gene is TRBJ2-2, the V gene TRBV5-6, with TRBD2 matching over 12 bases. Specimen: PBMCs. The CDR3 region has the DNA TGTGCCAGCAGCTTTGGACTAGCGGGGAACACCGGGGAGCTATTTTTT. This codes for CASSFGLAGNTGELFF.